These 23 T cell receptor beta chains were sequenced from one sample in a study of T cells in Graves' hyperthyroidism and ophthalmopathy. RNA transcripts were the template for amplifying TCR beta CDR3 regions. HTBI primers were employed in a first-round RT-PCR of the TCR CDR3. MiXCR, run by TCRdb on the multiplex PCR reads, gives a single entry per CDR3 protein. The sample consists of around 480,000 distinct CDR3 sequences, about 15% of them appearing once. What was sequenced was blood. The receptors shown here come from a young woman with Graves' hyperthyroidism.

This clonotype was detected a few times. The genes are TRBV20-1 and TRBJ1-3; 7 positions match TRBD1. Germline lookup yields CDR1 DFQATT and CDR2 SNEGSKA (reference sequence). This CDR3 comprises 15 residues. V shed 3 bases, J shed 0 bases, and the junction held 5 bases outside the gene matches. The CDR3 reads CSARDTGDSGNTIYF. In DNA, the CDR3 is TGCAGTGCTAGGGACACAGGGGACTCTGGAAACACCATATATTTT.

On this clonotype itself: This may stem from a read error, because a much larger clone lies one nucleotide away. V gene TRBV12-3 or TRBV12-4 combines with J gene TRBJ1-2, with unresolved D. The CDR3 has 14 amino acids. The V gene lost 3 bases and the J gene lost 7 bases, with 15 bases spanning the gap. CDR3 loop: CASSLTGIRCGYTF. In DNA form, the CDR3 reads TGTGCCAGCAGTTTGACTGGGATCCGATGTGGCTACACCTTC.

This clonotype was detected a few times. The CDR3 DNA is TGTGCCAGCAGGAACCGGGGCGGTAAAGTCTACGAGCAGTACTTC. It codes for CASRNRGGKVYEQYF. The genes are TRBV27 and TRBJ2-7; D tentatively fits TRBD1 or TRBD2 (5 bases each). CDR3 size: 15 residues. From germline, CDR1 is MNHEY and CDR2 SMNVEV (reference sequence). With 6 bases removed from V and 3 bases from J, the gap between germline ends came to 18 bases.

This clonotype was seen many times. The rearrangement joins TRBV19 to TRBJ2-5; 12 bases fit TRBD2. V dropped 5 bases and J dropped 3; count of bases not matched to a gene: 4. Germline V gives CDR1 LNHDA, CDR2 SQIVND (reference sequence). The CDR3 has 15 amino acids. As DNA, the CDR3 is TGTGCCAGTAGTCCTTGGACTAGCGGGGAAGAGACCCAGTACTTC. It codes for CASSPWTSGEETQYF. Together with reference TRBV19 and TRBJ2-5, the CDR3 gives the full variable domain: DGGITQSPKYLFRKEGQNVTLSCEQNLNHDAMYWYRQDPGQGLRLIYYSQIVNDFQKGDIAEGYSVSREKKESFPLTVTSAQKNPTAFYLCASSPWTSGEETQYFGPGTRLLVL.

V is TRBV4-1 and J is TRBJ1-2; possibly TRBD1 for D (6 bases). The germline V gene has CDR1 MGHRA and CDR2 YSYEKL. CDR3 length: 14 residues. Trimming took off 3 bases at V and 6 bases at J, with 14 bases between the two ends. Here the CDR3 reads CASSHSDRFNGYTF. CDR3 DNA: TGCGCCAGCAGCCATTCAGACAGGTTTAATGGCTACACCTTC.

This clonotype was counted at least ten times. The chain carries TRBV19 and TRBJ2-2, with 12 bases fitting TRBD2. The length of the CDR3 is 15 residues. Trimming at V came to 11 bases and at J to 7 bases, leaving 11 bases not matched to a gene. Germline values: CDR1 LNHDA, CDR2 SQIVND (reference sequence). This CDR3 is CAANPGLAGHGELFF. Here the CDR3 DNA reads TGTGCCGCCAACCCGGGACTAGCGGGCCACGGGGAGCTGTTTTTT. Drawing the rest from reference TRBV19 and TRBJ2-2, the complete variable domain is DGGITQSPKYLFRKEGQNVTLSCEQNLNHDAMYWYRQDPGQGLRLIYYSQIVNDFQKGDIAEGYSVSREKKESFPLTVTSAQKNPTAFYLCAANPGLAGHGELFFGEGSRLTVL.

This clonotype turned up a few times. The chain carries TRBV6-2 or TRBV6-3 and TRBJ1-2; the D is unclear. CDR1 and CDR2 from the germline V gene are MNHEY and SVGEGT. This CDR3 contains 12 residues. Trimming shortened V by 10 bases and J by 7 bases, and 16 bases separated the two germline ends. In DNA form, the CDR3 reads TGTGCCACCGCTACCCTCTCGGGTGGCTACACCTTC. It translates to CATATLSGGYTF.

This clonotype was found many times. The genes are TRBV19 and TRBJ1-2; D is ambiguous. The V gene lost 7 bases and the J gene lost 0 bases, with 9 bases spanning the gap. Germline CDR1 and CDR2: LNHDA and SQIVND (reference sequence). The CDR3 extends over 13 amino acids. In DNA, the CDR3 is TGTGCCAGTAAGGACTTAGCTAACTATGGCTACACCTTC. Protein: CASKDLANYGYTF.

This clonotype was found a few times. This chain uses TRBV7-9 with TRBJ2-7; TRBD1 matches at 8 bases. Trimming cost V 5 bases and J 7 bases; bases outside gene matches: 10. This CDR3 has 14 residues. Germline assignment: CDR1 SEHNR and CDR2 FQNEAQ (reference sequence). The CDR3 DNA sequence: TGTGCCAGCAGCCTAATGGACAGGGCGTGGGAGCAGTACGTC. Its protein product is CASSLMDRAWEQYV.

The rearrangement links TRBV10-3 to TRBJ2-1; 7 positions match TRBD2. Trimming cost V 7 bases and J 4 bases; bases outside gene matches: 19. This CDR3 comprises 18 residues. Germline V CDR1 and CDR2: ENHRY, SYGVKD. CDR3 coding DNA: TGTGCCATCACCCCTTCAACCGGACTAGGCGGAGTATACAATGAGCAGTTCTTC. Encoded protein: CAITPSTGLGGVYNEQFF.

This clonotype was observed a handful of times. A read error may be the cause here, since a much bigger clone is one base away. This rearrangement joins TRBV24-1 to TRBJ2-1; the match to TRBD2 covers 7 bases. Losses at the gene ends were 1 base for V and 0 bases for J; bases not matched to a gene: 2. This CDR3 comprises 16 residues. Per the germline V gene, CDR1 is KGHDR and CDR2 is SFDVKD. The CDR3 coding sequence is TGTGCCACCAGTGATTTAGCGGGACCCTCCTACAATGAGCAGTTCTTC. It encodes CATSDLAGPSYNEQFF.

This clonotype was counted many times. V usage is TRBV11-1 and J usage is TRBJ2-1; 11 bases are shared with TRBD2. Germline V gene data show CDR1 as SGHAT and CDR2 as FQDESV (reference sequence). This CDR3 has 17 amino acids. V dropped 5 bases and J dropped 1; count of bases not matched to a gene: 7. CDR3 sequence reads: CASSPSLAGGSYNEQFF. CDR3 sequence (DNA): TGTGCCAGCAGCCCGAGCCTAGCGGGAGGTTCCTACAATGAGCAGTTCTTC. Together with reference TRBV11-1 and TRBJ2-1, the CDR3 gives the full variable domain: EAEVAQSPRYKITEKSQAVAFWCDPISGHATLYWYRQILGQGPELLVQFQDESVVDDSQLPKDRFSAERLKGVDSTLKIQPAELGDSAMYLCASSPSLAGGSYNEQFFGPGTRLTVL.

This clonotype was observed many times. The chain carries TRBV7-9 and TRBJ1-3; D unresolved. The CDR3 runs 15 residues. CDR1 is SEHNR and CDR2 is FQNEAQ in the germline V gene (reference sequence). The V gene lost 3 bases and the J gene lost 1 base, with 10 bases spanning the gap. The CDR3 spells CASSLTLESGNTIYF. The CDR3 nucleotides read TGTGCCAGCAGCTTGACGTTGGAATCTGGAAACACCATATATTTT. The entire variable domain, with the rest obtained from reference TRBV7-9 and TRBJ1-3, is as follows: DTGVSQNPRHKITKRGQNVTFRCDPISEHNRLYWYRQTLGQGPEFLTYFQNEAQLEKSRLLSDRFSAERPKGSFSTLEIQRTEQGDSAMYLCASSLTLESGNTIYFGEGSWLTVV.

This clonotype was counted at least ten times. The V call is TRBV12-3 or TRBV12-4, the J call TRBJ2-7; 8 positions match TRBD1. Losses at the gene ends were 1 base for V and 4 bases for J; bases not matched to a gene: 12. The CDR3 contains 17 residues. The CDR3 here is CASSLGRPGGRAYEQYF. CDR3 in DNA: TGTGCCAGCAGTTTAGGGCGGCCAGGGGGCCGAGCTTACGAGCAGTACTTC.

The sample holds many counts of this clonotype. CDR3 coding DNA: TGCGCCAGCAGCTTCGGACCTGGGGGGGGAGGCACAGATACGCAGTATTTT. As protein: CASSFGPGGGGTDTQYF. The chain combines TRBV5-1 with TRBJ2-3, with 7 bases fitting TRBD2. Germline V gene sequence: CDR1 SGHRS, CDR2 YFSETQ. CDR3 length equals 17 residues. The ends lost 2 bases at V and 1 base at J; junction bases unmatched: 10.

This clonotype was found many times. The CDR3 DNA follows: TGTGCCAGCAGCCAAGACCAGGGGGCGCGGCGTGGCTACACCTTC. This codes for CASSQDQGARRGYTF. The chain uses TRBV14 and TRBJ1-2; TRBD1 agrees at 8 bases. This CDR3 has 15 residues. Germline V CDR1 and CDR2: SGHDN, FVKESK. After removal of 0 bases from V and 7 bases from J, the junction contained 7 bases not matched to a gene.

This clonotype has at least ten counts. The CDR3 sequence is CASSDDINYGYTF. In DNA, the CDR3 is TGTGCCAGCAGTGACGACATAAACTATGGCTACACCTTC. This chain connects TRBV2 to TRBJ1-2; D is undetermined. Germline CDR1 and CDR2: SNHLY and FYNNEI. The length of the CDR3 is 13 residues. V was clipped by 3 bases and J by 2 bases, with 7 bases between them.

This chain links TRBV7-3 with TRBJ2-1, with TRBD2 matching over 10 bases. Trimming cost V 2 bases and J 7 bases; bases outside gene matches: 17. CDR1 and CDR2 (germline): SGHTA, FQGTGA. The CDR3 contains 19 residues. CDR3 residues: CASSLYGTSVLGIGNEQFF. As DNA, the CDR3 is TGTGCCAGCAGCTTATACGGGACTAGCGTTCTTGGGATCGGGAATGAGCAGTTCTTC. Using reference TRBV7-3 and TRBJ2-1 for the parts outside the CDR3, the full variable domain is GAGVSQTPSNKVTEKGKYVELRCDPISGHTALYWYRQSLGQGPEFLIYFQGTGAADDSGLPNDRFFAVRPEGSVSTLKIQRTERGDSAVYLCASSLYGTSVLGIGNEQFFGPGTRLTVL.

The chain recombines TRBV7-9 with TRBJ1-5; D is ambiguous. The V gene lost 4 bases and the J gene lost 0 bases, with 7 bases spanning the gap. Looked up from germline, CDR1 is SEHNR and CDR2 is FQNEAQ (reference sequence). This CDR3 has 14 residues. The CDR3 DNA follows: TGTGCCAGCAGCTCGTCTGGTAGCAATCAGCCCCAGCATTTT. It encodes CASSSSGSNQPQHF.

This clonotype has a count of ten or more. The V gene is TRBV19, the J gene TRBJ1-4; D not resolved. Trimming stripped 4 bases from V and 8 bases from J, with 11 bases between. Germline assignment: CDR1 LNHDA and CDR2 SQIVND (reference sequence). This CDR3 is 13 amino acids long. The CDR3 region is CASSSERGEKLFF. CDR3 DNA: TGTGCCAGTAGTAGCGAAAGAGGAGAAAAACTGTTTTTT.

Concerning this clonotype itself: A much larger clone differs from this one at a single base, so this may be a read error. The chain joins TRBV13 to TRBJ2-3; maybe TRBD2 (6 bases). The V gene's germline CDR1 is PRHDT and CDR2 FYEKMQ (reference sequence). This CDR3 is built from 11 residues. DNA for the CDR3: TGTGCCGGCAGGTTCGGGGGTACGCAGTATTTT. Amino acid sequence: CAGRFGGTQYF.

V and J are TRBV7-9 and TRBJ2-2; 10 bases map to TRBD2. The CDR3 covers 15 residues. The junction had 5 bases not matched to a gene; V was cut back by 3 bases and J by 7 bases. Looked up from germline, CDR1 is SEHNR and CDR2 is FQNEAQ (reference sequence). CDR3 protein: CASSLVLAGDGELFF. In DNA, the CDR3 is TGTGCCAGCAGCTTGGTTCTAGCGGGAGACGGGGAGCTGTTTTTT.

This clonotype came up many times. The chain recombines TRBV11-1 with TRBJ2-2; no definite D call. The ends were cut back, 5 bases at V and 7 bases at J, with 8 bases in the middle. Germline values: CDR1 SGHAT, CDR2 FQDESV (reference sequence). The CDR3 spans 12 residues. The CDR3: CASSQRVGELFF. CDR3 DNA: TGTGCCAGCAGCCAGAGAGTCGGGGAGCTGTTTTTT.